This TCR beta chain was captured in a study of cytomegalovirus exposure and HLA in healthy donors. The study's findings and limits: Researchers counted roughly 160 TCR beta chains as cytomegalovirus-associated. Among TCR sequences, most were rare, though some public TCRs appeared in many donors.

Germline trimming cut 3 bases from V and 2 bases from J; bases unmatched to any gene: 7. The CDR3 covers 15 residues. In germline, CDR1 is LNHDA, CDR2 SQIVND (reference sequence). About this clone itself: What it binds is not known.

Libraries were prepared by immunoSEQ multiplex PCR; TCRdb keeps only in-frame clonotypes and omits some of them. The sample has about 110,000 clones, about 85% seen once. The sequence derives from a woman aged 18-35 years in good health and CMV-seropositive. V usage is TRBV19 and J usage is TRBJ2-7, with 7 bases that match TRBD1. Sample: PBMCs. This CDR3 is CASSMERGQAYEQYF. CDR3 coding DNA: TGTGCCAGTAGTATGGAGAGGGGGCAAGCCTACGAGCAGTACTTC. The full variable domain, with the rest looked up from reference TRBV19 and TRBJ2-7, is DGGITQSPKYLFRKEGQNVTLSCEQNLNHDAMYWYRQDPGQGLRLIYYSQIVNDFQKGDIAEGYSVSREKKESFPLTVTSAQKNPTAFYLCASSMERGQAYEQYFGPGTRLTVT.